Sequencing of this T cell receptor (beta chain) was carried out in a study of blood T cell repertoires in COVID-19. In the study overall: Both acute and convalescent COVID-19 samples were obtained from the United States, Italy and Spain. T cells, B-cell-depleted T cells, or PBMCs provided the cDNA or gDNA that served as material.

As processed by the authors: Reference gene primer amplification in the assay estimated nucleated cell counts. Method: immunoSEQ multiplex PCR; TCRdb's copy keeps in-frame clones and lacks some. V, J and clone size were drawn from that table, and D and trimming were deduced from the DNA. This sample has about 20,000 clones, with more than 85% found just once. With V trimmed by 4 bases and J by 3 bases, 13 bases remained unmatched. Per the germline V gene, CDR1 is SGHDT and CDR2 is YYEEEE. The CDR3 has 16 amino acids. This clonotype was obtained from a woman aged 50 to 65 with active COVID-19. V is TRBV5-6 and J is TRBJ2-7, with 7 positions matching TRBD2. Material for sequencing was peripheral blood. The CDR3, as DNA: TGTGCCAGCAGCCGCCGGGTAAATAGCGGGCACTACGAGCAGTACTTC. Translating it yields CASSRRVNSGHYEQYF. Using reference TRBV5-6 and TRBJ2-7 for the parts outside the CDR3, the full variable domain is DAGVTQSPTHLIKTRGQQVTLRCSPKSGHDTVSWYQQALGQGPQFIFQYYEEEERQRGNFPDRFSGHQFPNYSSELNVNALLLGDSALYLCASSRRVNSGHYEQYFGPGTRLTVT.